This TCR beta chain was captured by sequencing in a study of blood T cell repertoires in COVID-19. This clone was detected only once. The protocol was immunoSEQ multiplex PCR, while the TCRdb copy is restricted to in-frame clones and leaves out a portion. This table has 180,000 or so clones, roughly 81% appearing once. V dropped 1 base and J dropped 2 bases, with 12 bases sitting between them. From germline, CDR1 is MDHEN and CDR2 SYDVKM. The CDR3 has 16 residues. Sequencing used peripheral blood. The receptor comes from a woman of 80 years or more with COVID-19, enrolled during active disease. The chain recombines TRBV28 with TRBJ1-5; D is perhaps TRBD1 (6 bases). CDR3: CASSLYRVEGNQPQHF. For the CDR3, the DNA is TGTGCCAGCAGTTTATACAGGGTTGAGGGCAATCAGCCCCAGCATTTT.